A single sample is the source of the 18 T cell receptor beta chains below, sequenced in a study of glioma-infiltrating T cells. The iRepertoire nested amplicon-rescue multiplex PCR amplified TCR alpha and beta CDR3s from RNA. TCRdb reprocessed the multiplex PCR reads with MiXCR, giving one entry per CDR3 protein. The profile covers approximately 140,000 distinct CDR3 sequences, with around 25% appearing a single time and around 28% taken by the ten largest. Sequencing was carried out using glioma tissue, nonneoplastic brain tissue, or PBMCs (not recorded which). These receptors originate from a human donor with low-grade glioma or glioblastoma, undergoing nonglioma brain surgery, or in good health (not recorded which).

This clonotype was found a few times. V is TRBV29-1 and J is TRBJ1-2; D is possibly TRBD1 (5 bases). V shed 7 bases and J shed 6 bases, with 15 bases lying between them. Per the germline V gene, CDR1 is SQVTM and CDR2 is ANQGSEA. The CDR3 is made up of 12 amino acids. The CDR3 DNA is TGCAGCGCCCGACCCAGGGAAGATGGCTACACCTTC. Translating it yields CSARPREDGYTF. The complete variable domain, with remaining parts taken from reference TRBV29-1 and TRBJ1-2, reads SAVISQKPSRDICQRGTSLTIQCQVDSQVTMMFWYRQQPGQSLTLIATANQGSEATYESGFVIDKFPISRPNLTFSTLTVSNMSPEDSSIYLCSARPREDGYTFGSGTRLTVV.

This clonotype was recorded a few times. This chain uses TRBV7-9 with TRBJ2-2; D gene uncertain. V was pared by 5 bases and J by 0 bases, with 10 bases between. CDR3 size: 15 residues. Looked up from germline, CDR1 is SEHNR and CDR2 is FQNEAQ (reference sequence). The CDR3 DNA sequence: TGTGCCAGCAGCCACGGCGACGCGAACACCGGGGAGCTGTTTTTT. This codes for CASSHGDANTGELFF.

This clonotype was counted ten times or more. The rearrangement links TRBV28 to TRBJ2-1; no definite D call. Trimming took off 6 bases at V and 2 bases at J, with 2 bases between the two ends. CDR1 is MDHEN, CDR2 SYDVKM, per germline. CDR3 length: 11 amino acids. The CDR3 here is CASSPYNEQFF. CDR3 nucleotides: TGTGCCAGCAGCCCCTACAATGAGCAGTTCTTC.

As for this clonotype: The junction departs from the called germline gene at one end, perhaps through a read error. The chain has TRBV7-2 and TRBJ2-2, with 9 bases fitting TRBD1. This CDR3 has 18 residues. Germline values: CDR1 SGHTA, CDR2 FQGNSA. CDR3 in amino acids: CDSSPRAPGTGYTGELFF. The CDR3 nucleotides are TGTGACAGCAGCCCTCGGGCCCCCGGGACAGGGTACACCGGGGAGCTGTTTTTT.

About this clonotype: Germline is not matched at one junction end, which may reflect a read error. The V call is TRBV28, the J call TRBJ2-5; D gene uncertain. CDR1 is MDHEN and CDR2 is SYDVKM in the germline V gene. CDR3 length: 14 amino acids. CDR3 in amino acids: CASSLWGVQEIQYF. The CDR3 DNA sequence: TGTGCCAGCAGTTTATGGGGCGTCCAAGAGATCCAGTACTTC. Full variable domain (remainder filled in from reference TRBV28 and TRBJ2-5): DVKVTQSSRYLVKRTGEKVFLECVQDMDHENMFWYRQDPGLGLRLIYFSYDVKMKEKGDIPEGYSVSREKKERFSLILESASTNQTSMYLCASSLWGVQEIQYFGPGTRLLVL.

This chain joins TRBV20-1 and TRBJ1-4; 7 bases align to TRBD1. CDR3 size: 13 residues. In germline, CDR1 is DFQATT, CDR2 SNEGSKA (reference sequence). V shed 1 base and J 12 bases; nucleotides not matched to a gene: 8. CDR3 coding DNA: TGCAGTGCTAGAGGTCTCATGGACAGGCAACTGTTTTTT. It specifies CSARGLMDRQLFF.

This clonotype was observed a few times. The J gene is TRBJ1-1, the V gene TRBV7-3, with 9 bases aligning to TRBD1. V trimming: 1 base; J trimming: 7 bases; junction bases outside the gene matches: 10. Germline loops: CDR1 SGHTA, CDR2 FQGTGA. CDR3 size: 16 residues. The CDR3 nucleotides are TGTGCCAGCAGCTTAAGGTCCGAGACAGGGGGTGGTGAAGCTTTCTTT. This sequence encodes CASSLRSETGGGEAFF.

This clonotype was counted a few times. The chain joins TRBV7-8 to TRBJ1-2; 11 bases line up with TRBD1. The CDR3 totals 14 residues. V was clipped by 5 bases and J by 5 bases; unmatched bases: 4. Germline assignment: CDR1 SGHVS and CDR2 FQNEAQ. The CDR3 spells CASSVGQGAYGYTF. CDR3 bases: TGTGCCAGCAGCGTAGGACAGGGGGCTTATGGCTACACCTTC.

The chain couples TRBV28 to TRBJ2-7; 12 positions agree with TRBD2. In germline, CDR1 is MDHEN, CDR2 SYDVKM. The V segment lost 3 bases and the J segment 6 bases; nucleotides outside the gene matches: 6. There are 15 residues in the CDR3. This CDR3 is CASSLTSGGPSEQYV. CDR3 in DNA: TGTGCCAGCAGTTTGACTAGCGGGGGTCCCAGCGAGCAGTACGTC.

The table lists this clonotype with many counts. The chain has TRBV28 and TRBJ1-2; the D is unclear. V lost 6 bases, J lost 0 bases, and 2 bases lay in between. The germline V gene encodes CDR1 MDHEN and CDR2 SYDVKM. This CDR3 is built from 11 residues. DNA for the CDR3: TGTGCCAGCAGAGCTAACTATGGCTACACCTTC. It specifies CASRANYGYTF.

J is TRBJ1-4 and V is TRBV7-6, with D perhaps matching TRBD1 (5 bases). V lost 5 bases and J 15 bases, leaving 13 bases between the germline ends. This CDR3 has 11 amino acids. The germline V gene has CDR1 SGHVS and CDR2 FNYEAQ. The CDR3 region is CASSPSTELFF. In nucleotides, the CDR3 is TGTGCCAGCAGCCCCTCGACAGAGTTGTTTTTT.

The chain recombines TRBV2 with TRBJ2-3; 9 bases are a match to TRBD2. With 2 bases clipped from V and 2 bases from J, the junction kept 8 bases outside the gene matches. The CDR3 runs 17 residues. CDR1 and CDR2 (germline): SNHLY, FYNNEI. The CDR3 protein is CASSESLAGVITDTQYF. CDR3 nucleotide sequence: TGTGCCAGCAGTGAAAGCTTAGCGGGGGTGATCACAGATACGCAGTATTTT.

This chain links TRBV14 with TRBJ2-7, with TRBD2 as a possible D gene (5 bases). The CDR3 is 14 residues long. The germline V gene has CDR1 SGHDN and CDR2 FVKESK. Trimming cost V 5 bases and J 0 bases, with 11 bases left between them. The DNA for the CDR3 is TGTGCCAGCAGCGAGGGCTACAACTCCTACGAGCAGTACGTC. Translated, it gives CASSEGYNSYEQYV.

This clonotype has at least ten counts. CDR3: CSARGGFGYTF. DNA for the CDR3: TGCAGTGCTAGAGGGGGTTTTGGCTACACCTTC. The chain carries TRBV20-1 and TRBJ1-2; D is ambiguous. The length of the CDR3 is 11 residues. Germline V CDR1 and CDR2: DFQATT, SNEGSKA (reference sequence). Trimming removed 1 base at V and 7 bases at J, with 7 bases between.

There are a few counts of this clonotype. J is TRBJ2-1 and V is TRBV7-2; D is undetermined. V gave up 1 base and J gave up 4 bases, with 8 bases separating them. Germline assignment: CDR1 SGHTA and CDR2 FQGNSA. The CDR3 runs to 14 residues. The CDR3 protein is CASSLGTEYNEQFF. The CDR3 DNA follows: TGTGCCAGCAGCTTAGGTACAGAATACAATGAGCAGTTCTTC.

There are a few counts of this clonotype. This chain connects TRBV14 to TRBJ2-3, with unresolved D. Germline V gene lookup returns CDR1 SGHDN and CDR2 FVKESK. This CDR3 is built from 17 residues. V lost 0 bases and J lost 2, with 15 bases in between. This chain's CDR3 is CASSQDKSTFLTDTQYF. The CDR3 coding sequence is TGTGCCAGCAGCCAAGACAAGTCTACGTTCCTCACAGATACGCAGTATTTT.

This clonotype has just a few counts. This chain links TRBV6-1 with TRBJ2-7, with TRBD2 matching over 11 bases. The CDR3 has 15 residues. Germline lookup yields CDR1 MNHNS and CDR2 SASEGT. The V segment lost 0 bases and the J segment 2 bases; nucleotides outside the gene matches: 0. The CDR3 reads CASSEASGGAYEQYV. CDR3 sequence (DNA): TGTGCCAGCAGTGAAGCTAGCGGGGGGGCCTACGAGCAGTACGTC.

This clonotype appeared a few times. This rearrangement joins TRBV7-8 to TRBJ2-3; D unclear. This CDR3 has 14 amino acids. V was clipped by 0 bases and J by 3 bases, with 7 bases between them. Germline V CDR1 and CDR2: SGHVS, FQNEAQ. CDR3 bases: TGTGCCAGCAGCTTAGCGGTGGGAACAGATACGCAGTATTTT. Translating it yields CASSLAVGTDTQYF.